This T cell receptor beta chain was sequenced in a study of blood T cell repertoires in COVID-19. Background on the study: Acute and convalescent COVID-19 samples came from the United States, Italy and Spain.

With V trimmed by 6 bases and J by 1 base, 7 bases remained unmatched. From germline, CDR1 is SNHLY and CDR2 FYNNEI. This CDR3 contains 15 residues. Only one count was recorded for this clone. Original processing notes: The authors estimated nucleated cell counts from reference gene primer amplification. Data came from immunoSEQ multiplex PCR; TCRdb stores just in-frame clones and leaves some out. V and J calls plus clone size are reproduced from that table; the DNA served to infer D and trimming. The sample yields 130,000 to 150,000 clones, more than 80% seen once. Material for sequencing was peripheral blood. This TCR derives from a human donor with acute or convalescent COVID-19. The donor label of this sample is uncertain. The rearrangement links TRBV2 to TRBJ2-7; 9 bases fit TRBD1. DNA of the CDR3: TGTGCCAGCAGACCCGGGACAGGGCTTTCCTACGAGCAGTACTTC. This translates into CASRPGTGLSYEQYF. The full variable domain, its missing parts supplied by reference TRBV2 and TRBJ2-7, is EPEVTQTPSHQVTQMGQEVILRCVPISNHLYFYWYRQILGQKVEFLVSFYNNEISEKSEIFDDQFSVERPDGSNFTLKIRSTKLEDSAMYFCASRPGTGLSYEQYFGPGTRLTVT.